The entry below gives a single T cell receptor beta chain sequence along with its context. These data come from a study of patients and donors after allogeneic stem cell transplantation. TCRdb re-called the RT-PCR reads through MiXCR, storing one row per CDR3 protein. The profile shows some 960,000 distinct CDR3 sequences, under 20% of them singletons. CDR3 size: 14 residues. Germline assignment: CDR1 SGDLS and CDR2 YYNGEE. Deletions cut 4 bases from V and 0 bases from J, with 10 bases between. The V and J genes are TRBV9 and TRBJ1-1; the D is unclear. Sequencing was carried out using blood, either unsorted or a sorted T cell fraction (not recorded which). The source is a human donor who was either an allogeneic HSCT recipient or a stem cell or donor lymphocyte infusion donor (not recorded which). It is not recorded whose cells these are; they may come from a transplant donor. CDR3 protein: CASSLTVLNTEAFF. The DNA of the CDR3 is TGTGCCAGCAGCTTAACAGTATTGAACACTGAAGCTTTCTTT.